This T cell receptor beta chain stems from a study of response to subunit inactivated influenza vaccine. TCRdb re-called the RT-PCR reads with MiXCR, one entry per CDR3 protein. The data hold some 800,000 distinct CDR3 sequences, with 20% to 25% observed a single time. CDR3 length: 19 amino acids. Trimming took 0 bases from V and 8 from J; bases not matched to a gene: 12. Per the germline V gene, CDR1 is LNHNV and CDR2 is YYDKDF (reference sequence). The V and J genes are TRBV15 and TRBJ2-1, with 14 nucleotides matching TRBD2. Specimen: PBMCs from blood, collected 5 to 6 days after vaccination. This receptor was taken from a middle-aged man who received an inactivated influenza vaccine. This chain's CDR3 is CATSRDMGRGLAGAYEQFF. CDR3 bases: TGTGCCACCAGCAGAGATATGGGACGGGGACTAGCGGGGGCCTATGAGCAGTTCTTC. The whole variable domain, filled in from reference TRBV15 and TRBJ2-1, reads DAMVIQNPRYQVTQFGKPVTLSCSQTLNHNVMYWYQQKSSQAPKLLFHYYDKDFNNEADTPDNFQSRRPNTSFCFLDIRSPGLGDTAMYLCATSRDMGRGLAGAYEQFFGPGTRLTVL.